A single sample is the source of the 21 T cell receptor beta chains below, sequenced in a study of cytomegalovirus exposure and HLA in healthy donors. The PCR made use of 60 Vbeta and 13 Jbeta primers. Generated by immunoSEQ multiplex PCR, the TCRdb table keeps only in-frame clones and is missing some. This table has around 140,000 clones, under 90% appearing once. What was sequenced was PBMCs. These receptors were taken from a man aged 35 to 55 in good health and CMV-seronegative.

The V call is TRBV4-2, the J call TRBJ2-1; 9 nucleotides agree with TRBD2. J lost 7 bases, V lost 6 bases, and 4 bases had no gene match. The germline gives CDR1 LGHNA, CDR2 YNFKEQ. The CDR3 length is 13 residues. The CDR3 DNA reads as TGTGCCAGCAGAGGCGGGGGGGGTAATGAGCAGTTCTTC. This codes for CASRGGGGNEQFF.

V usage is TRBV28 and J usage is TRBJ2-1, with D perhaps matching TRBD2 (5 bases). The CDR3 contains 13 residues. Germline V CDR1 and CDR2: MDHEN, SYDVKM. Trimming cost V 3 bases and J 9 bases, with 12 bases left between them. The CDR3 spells CASSLVGAVEQFF. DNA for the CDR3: TGTGCCAGCAGTTTGGTGGGAGCAGTTGAGCAGTTCTTC.

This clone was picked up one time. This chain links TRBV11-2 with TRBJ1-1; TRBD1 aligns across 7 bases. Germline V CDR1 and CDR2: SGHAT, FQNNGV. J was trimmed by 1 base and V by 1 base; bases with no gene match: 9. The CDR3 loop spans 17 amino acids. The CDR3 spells CASSLGQGVSRNTEAFF. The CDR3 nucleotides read TGTGCCAGCAGCTTAGGACAGGGCGTCAGTAGGAACACTGAAGCTTTCTTT.

The CDR3 reads CASSLGGVEGETQYF. CDR3 bases: TGCGCCAGCAGCCTAGGCGGGGTCGAAGGAGAGACCCAGTACTTC. The rearrangement links TRBV5-1 to TRBJ2-5; perhaps TRBD2 as D (6 bases). Germline CDR1 SGHRS, CDR2 YFSETQ. With 4 bases removed from V and 4 bases from J, the gap between germline ends came to 17 bases. This CDR3 has 15 amino acids.

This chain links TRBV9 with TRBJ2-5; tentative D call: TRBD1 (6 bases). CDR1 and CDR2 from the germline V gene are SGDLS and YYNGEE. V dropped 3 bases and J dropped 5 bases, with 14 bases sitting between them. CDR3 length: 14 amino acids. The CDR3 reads CASSDRVDGETQYF. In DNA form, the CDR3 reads TGTGCCAGCAGCGACAGGGTAGATGGGGAGACCCAGTACTTC.

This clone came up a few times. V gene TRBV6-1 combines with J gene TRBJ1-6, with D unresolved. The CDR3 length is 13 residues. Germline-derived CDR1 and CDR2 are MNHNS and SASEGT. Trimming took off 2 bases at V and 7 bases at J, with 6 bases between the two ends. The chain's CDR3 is CASSEMRNSPLHF. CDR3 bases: TGTGCCAGCAGTGAAATGCGGAATTCACCCCTCCACTTT.

The CDR3 DNA follows: TGTGCCAGCAGGAGTGGACAGGTTTCCTACGAGCAGTACTTC. It yields the protein CASRSGQVSYEQYF. The chain is built from TRBV5-8 and TRBJ2-7, with 7 bases matching TRBD1. V was pared by 5 bases and J by 1 base, with 6 bases of the junction left unmatched. This CDR3 is built from 14 residues. The germline gives CDR1 SGHTS, CDR2 YDEGEE.

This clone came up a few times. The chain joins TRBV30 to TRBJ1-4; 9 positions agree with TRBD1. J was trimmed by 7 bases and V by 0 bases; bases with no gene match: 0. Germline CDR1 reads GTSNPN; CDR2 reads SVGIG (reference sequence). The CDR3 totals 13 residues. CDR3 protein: CAWSVQGAEKLFF. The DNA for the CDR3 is TGTGCCTGGAGTGTACAGGGGGCTGAAAAACTGTTTTTT.

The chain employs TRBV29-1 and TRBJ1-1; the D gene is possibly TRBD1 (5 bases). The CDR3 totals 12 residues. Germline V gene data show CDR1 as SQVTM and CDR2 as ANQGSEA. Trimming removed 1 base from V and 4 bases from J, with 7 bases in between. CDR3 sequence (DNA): TGCAGCGTTGAAGGGAGGGGCACTGAAGCTTTCTTT. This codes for CSVEGRGTEAFF.

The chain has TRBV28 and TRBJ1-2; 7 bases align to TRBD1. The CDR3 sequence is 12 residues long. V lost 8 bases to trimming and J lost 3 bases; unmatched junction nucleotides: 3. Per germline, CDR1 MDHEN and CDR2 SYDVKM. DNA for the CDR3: TGTGCCAGCGGAGGGGGCTACTATGGCTACACCTTC. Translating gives CASGGGYYGYTF.

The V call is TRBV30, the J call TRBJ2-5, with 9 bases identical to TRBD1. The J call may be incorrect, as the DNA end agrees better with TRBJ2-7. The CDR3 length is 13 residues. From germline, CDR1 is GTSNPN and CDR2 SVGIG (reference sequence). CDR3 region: CAWSRDRAYEQYF. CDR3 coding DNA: TGTGCCTGGTCCCGGGACAGGGCCTACGAGCAGTACTTC.

Here the CDR3 reads CAISETSGEQFF. CDR3 coding DNA: TGTGCCATCAGTGAGACTAGCGGTGAGCAGTTCTTC. This chain links TRBV10-3 with TRBJ2-1; TRBD2 matches 8 bases. Trimming at V came to 2 bases and at J to 9 bases, leaving 0 bases not matched to a gene. The CDR3 is 12 residues long. The V gene's germline CDR1 is ENHRY and CDR2 SYGVKD.

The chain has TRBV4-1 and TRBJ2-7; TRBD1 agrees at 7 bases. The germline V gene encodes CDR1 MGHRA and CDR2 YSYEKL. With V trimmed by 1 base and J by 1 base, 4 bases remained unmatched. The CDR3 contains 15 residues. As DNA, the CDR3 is TGCGCCAGCAGCCAAGCACAGGGGCAATCCTACGAGCAGTACTTC. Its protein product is CASSQAQGQSYEQYF.

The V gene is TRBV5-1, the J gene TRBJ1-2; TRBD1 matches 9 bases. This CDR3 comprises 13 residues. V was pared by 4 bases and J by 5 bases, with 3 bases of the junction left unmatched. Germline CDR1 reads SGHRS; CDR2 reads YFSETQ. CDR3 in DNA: TGCGCCAGCAGCCCCGACAGGGGGTATGGCTACACCTTC. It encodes CASSPDRGYGYTF.

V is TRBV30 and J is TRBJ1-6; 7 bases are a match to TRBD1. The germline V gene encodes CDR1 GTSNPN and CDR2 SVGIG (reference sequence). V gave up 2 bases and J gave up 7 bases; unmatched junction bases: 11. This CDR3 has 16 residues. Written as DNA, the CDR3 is TGTGCCTGGAGTAAGGAGGGGGCGGCACGAAATTCACCCCTCCACTTT. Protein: CAWSKEGAARNSPLHF.

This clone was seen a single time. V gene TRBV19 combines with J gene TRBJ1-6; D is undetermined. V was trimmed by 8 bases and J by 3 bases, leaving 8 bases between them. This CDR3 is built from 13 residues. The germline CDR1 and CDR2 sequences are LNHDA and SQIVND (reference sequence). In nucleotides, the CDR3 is TGTGCCAGTCTGGCAGTCTATAATTCACCCCTCCACTTT. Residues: CASLAVYNSPLHF.

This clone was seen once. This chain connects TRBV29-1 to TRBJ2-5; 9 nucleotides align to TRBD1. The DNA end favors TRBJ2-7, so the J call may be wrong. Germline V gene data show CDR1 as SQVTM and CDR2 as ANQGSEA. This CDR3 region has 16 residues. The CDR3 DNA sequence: TGCAGCGTTGAAGATCGAGCCGGGACAGGGCGCGACGAGCAGTACTTC. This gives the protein CSVEDRAGTGRDEQYF.

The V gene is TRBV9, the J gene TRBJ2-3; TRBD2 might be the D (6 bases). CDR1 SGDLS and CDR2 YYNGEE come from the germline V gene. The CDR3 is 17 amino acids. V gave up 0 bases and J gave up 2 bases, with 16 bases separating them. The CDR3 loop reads CASSVVGSGGYTDTQYF. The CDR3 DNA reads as TGTGCCAGCAGCGTAGTGGGGTCCGGGGGATACACAGATACGCAGTATTTT.

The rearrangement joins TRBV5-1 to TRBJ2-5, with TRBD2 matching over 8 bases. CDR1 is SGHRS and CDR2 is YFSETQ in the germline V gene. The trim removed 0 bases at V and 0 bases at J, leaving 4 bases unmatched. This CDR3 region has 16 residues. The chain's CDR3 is CASSLAVAGNQETQYF. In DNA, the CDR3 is TGCGCCAGCAGCTTGGCGGTAGCGGGGAACCAAGAGACCCAGTACTTC. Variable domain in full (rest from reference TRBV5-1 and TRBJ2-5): KAGVTQTPRYLIKTRGQQVTLSCSPISGHRSVSWYQQTPGQGLQFLFEYFSETQRNKGNFPGRFSGRQFSNSRSEMNVSTLELGDSALYLCASSLAVAGNQETQYFGPGTRLLVL.

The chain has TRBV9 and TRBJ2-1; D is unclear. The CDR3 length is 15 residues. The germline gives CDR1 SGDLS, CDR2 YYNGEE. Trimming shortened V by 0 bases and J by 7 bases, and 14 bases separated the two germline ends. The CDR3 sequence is CASSVAQVAKNEQFF. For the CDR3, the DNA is TGTGCCAGCAGCGTAGCCCAGGTTGCTAAGAATGAGCAGTTCTTC.

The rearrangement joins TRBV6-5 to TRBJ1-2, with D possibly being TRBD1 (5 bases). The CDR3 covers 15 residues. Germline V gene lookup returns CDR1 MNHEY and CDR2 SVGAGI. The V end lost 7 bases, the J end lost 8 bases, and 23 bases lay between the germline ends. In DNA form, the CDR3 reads TGTGCCAGCATCCAAGCCGGGACTGCCATGGTGGGCTACACCTTC. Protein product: CASIQAGTAMVGYTF.